The subject of this entry is one TCR beta chain. The length of the CDR3 is 15 residues. The sample comes from a study of cytomegalovirus exposure and HLA in healthy donors. Primers for the PCR totalled 60 Vbeta and 13 Jbeta. The data were produced by immunoSEQ multiplex PCR, yet TCRdb's version contains in-frame clones alone and is incomplete. The sample contains fewer than 150,000 clones, roughly 80% of which appear only once. The source material was PBMCs. This TCR derives from a man in his forties or fifties in good health and CMV-seronegative. J is TRBJ2-1 and V is TRBV21-1; the DNA was not used to check the table's D call, TRBD2. TRBV21-1 is listed as a pseudogene. The CDR3 here is CASLGGGVVLDEQFF. CDR3 nucleotides: TGTGCCAGCCTAGGGGGAGGGGTGGTGTTGGATGAGCAGTTCTTC.